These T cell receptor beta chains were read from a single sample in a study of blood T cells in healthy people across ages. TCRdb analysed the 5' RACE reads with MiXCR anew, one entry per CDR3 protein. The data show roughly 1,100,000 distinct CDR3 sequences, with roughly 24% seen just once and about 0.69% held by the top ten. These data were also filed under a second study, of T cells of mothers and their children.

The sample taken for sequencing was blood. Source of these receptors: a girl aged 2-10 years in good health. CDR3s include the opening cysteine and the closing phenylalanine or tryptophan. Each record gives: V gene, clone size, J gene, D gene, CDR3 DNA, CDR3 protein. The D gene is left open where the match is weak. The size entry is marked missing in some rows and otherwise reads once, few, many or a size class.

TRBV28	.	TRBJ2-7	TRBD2	TGTGCCAGCTCCGCTAACGGGCGGGAGTACGAGCAGTACTTC	CASSANGREYEQYF
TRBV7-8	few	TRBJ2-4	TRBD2	TGTGCCAGCAGCTTACAGCGGGGGGAATACCTAGCCAAAAACATTCAGTACTTC	CASSLQRGEYLAKNIQYF
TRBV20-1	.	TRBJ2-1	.	TGCAGTGCTAGAGATCCCCACACGACCTTCTACAATGAGCAGTTCTTC	CSARDPHTTFYNEQFF
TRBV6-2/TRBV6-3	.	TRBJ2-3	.	TGTGCCTGCACCTACTTAGGGTATACGCAGTATTTT	CACTYLGYTQYF
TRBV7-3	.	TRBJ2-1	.	TGTGCCAGCAGCTTATTGGGGCAGAGCTCCTACAATGAGCAGTTCTTC	CASSLLGQSSYNEQFF
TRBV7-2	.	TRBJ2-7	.	TGTGCCAGCAGCTTTCTCTTAACCTACGAGCAGTACTTC	CASSFLLTYEQYF
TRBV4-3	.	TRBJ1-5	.	TGCGCCAGCAGCCAAGAGATAAGACAGCCCCAGCATTTT	CASSQEIRQPQHF
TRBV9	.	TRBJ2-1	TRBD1	TGCGCCAGCAGCGCAGGGGGACAGCCCATCAATGAGCAGTTCTTC	CASSAGGQPINEQFF
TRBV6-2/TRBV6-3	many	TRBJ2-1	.	TGTGCCAGCAACCACCGGTACAATGAGCAGTTCTTC	CASNHRYNEQFF
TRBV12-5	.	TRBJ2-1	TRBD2	TGTGCTAGTGCCGGTCTAGCGGGAGTCCTTCTGCACAATGAGCAGTTCTTC	CASAGLAGVLLHNEQFF
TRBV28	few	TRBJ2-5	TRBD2	TGTGCCAGCAGTCCTAGCGGGAATGCGGAGACCCAGTACTTC	CASSPSGNAETQYF
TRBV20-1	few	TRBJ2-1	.	TGCAGTGCTAGGGGGCTAGGTTCGGACTTCTTTAGCGAGCAGTTCTTC	CSARGLGSDFFSEQFF
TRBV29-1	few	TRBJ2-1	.	TGCAGCGTTACCACCTACAATGAGCAGTTCTTC	CSVTTYNEQFF
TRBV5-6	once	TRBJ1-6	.	TGTGCCAGCAGCTTTGCTCTGGAGTTGGGGTCACCCCTCCACTTT	CASSFALELGSPLHF
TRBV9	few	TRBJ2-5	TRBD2	TGTGCCAGCAGCCGAGCGGGAACCGGAGAGACCCAGTACTTC	CASSRAGTGETQYF
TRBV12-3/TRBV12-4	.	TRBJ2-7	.	TGTGCCAGCACCACCCTGGACAGTCTATACGAGCAGTACTTC	CASTTLDSLYEQYF
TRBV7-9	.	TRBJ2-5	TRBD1	TGTGCCAGCAGCGTCGACCGGGACAGTAAAGAGACCCAGTACTTC	CASSVDRDSKETQYF
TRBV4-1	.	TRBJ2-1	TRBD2	TGCGCCAGCAGCCAAGTTTCACTAGCGGAACCCTACAATGAGCAGTTCTTC	CASSQVSLAEPYNEQFF
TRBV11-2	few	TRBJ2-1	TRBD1	TGTGCCAGCAGCTCCCGGGACAGGGGGCGGGATGAGCAGTTCTTC	CASSSRDRGRDEQFF
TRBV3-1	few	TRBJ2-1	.	TGTGCCAGCAGCCAACTACAGATCAATGAGCAGTTCTTC	CASSQLQINEQFF
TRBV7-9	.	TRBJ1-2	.	TGTGCCAGCAGTTACGGCGGAGGTACTAACTATGGCTACACCTTC	CASSYGGGTNYGYTF
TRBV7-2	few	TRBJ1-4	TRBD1	TGTGCCAGCAGCCTAGTAACAGGGGCGGGTGAAAAACTGTTTTTT	CASSLVTGAGEKLFF
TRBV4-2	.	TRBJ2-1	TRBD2	TGTGCCAGCAGCCTTACACCCGGGACTAGCAGTATCGATGAGCAGTTCTTC	CASSLTPGTSSIDEQFF
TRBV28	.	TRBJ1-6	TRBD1	TGTGCCAGCAGTTTATCCGGGACAGGGAGTAATTCACCCCTCCACTTT	CASSLSGTGSNSPLHF
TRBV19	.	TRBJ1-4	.	TGTGCCAGTATTTCTCAGCCCGGAGAAAAACTGTTTTTT	CASISQPGEKLFF
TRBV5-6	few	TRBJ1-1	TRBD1	TGTGCCAGCAGCTTCGGACAGGGGACGAACACTGAAGCTTTCTTT	CASSFGQGTNTEAFF
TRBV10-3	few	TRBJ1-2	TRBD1	TGTGCCATCATTGGGACAGGGAGCTATGGCTACACCTTC	CAIIGTGSYGYTF
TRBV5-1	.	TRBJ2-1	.	TGCGCCAGCAGGGGAGACTATAACAATGAGCAGTTCTTC	CASRGDYNNEQFF
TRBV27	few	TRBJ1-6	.	TGTGCCGGCAGTTCTGAGGACGGAAGAAATTCACCCCTCCACTTT	CAGSSEDGRNSPLHF
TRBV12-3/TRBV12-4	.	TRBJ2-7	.	TGTGCCAGCAGACTTTCCCCCGATACCTCCTACGAGCAGTACTTC	CASRLSPDTSYEQYF
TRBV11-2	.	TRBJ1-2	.	TGTGCCAGCAGCTTGGGAACCCAAGCTAACTATGGCTACACCTTC	CASSLGTQANYGYTF
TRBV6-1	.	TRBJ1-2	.	TGTGCCAGCAGTGAAACAACTATTAATGGCTACACCTTC	CASSETTINGYTF
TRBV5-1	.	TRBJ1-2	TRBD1	TGCGCCAGCAGCTTGAGACAGGGGCAGGAGGATGGCTACACCTTC	CASSLRQGQEDGYTF
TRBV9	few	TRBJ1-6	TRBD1	TGTGCCAGCAACGTAGAGGCACAGGGGCGAAGACCCCTCCACTTT	CASNVEAQGRRPLHF
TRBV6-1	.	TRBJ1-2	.	TGTGCCAGCAGTGGGAGCGGGACAAACTATGGCTACACCTTC	CASSGSGTNYGYTF
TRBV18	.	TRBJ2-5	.	TGTGCCAGCTCCATGGGACGGGGAAAAGAGACCCAGTACTTC	CASSMGRGKETQYF
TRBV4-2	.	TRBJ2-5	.	TGTGCCAGCAGCCAAGGGGGGCAGGGGGGCGAGACCCAGTACTTC	CASSQGGQGGETQYF
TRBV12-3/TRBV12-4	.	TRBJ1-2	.	TGTGCCAGCAGTACAACAAGAAACTATGGCTACACCTTC	CASSTTRNYGYTF
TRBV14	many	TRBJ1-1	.	TGTGCCAGCAGCCCAGCCGGGGGGGATATGAACACTGAAGCTTTCTTT	CASSPAGGDMNTEAFF
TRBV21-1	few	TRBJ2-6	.	TGTGCCAGCAGCTCCCATTTCCGGGGCGCTGGGGCCAACGTCCTGACTTTC	CASSSHFRGAGANVLTF
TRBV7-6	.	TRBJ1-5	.	TGTGCCAGCAGCTCAGGAGACTACAATCAGCCCCAGCATTTT	CASSSGDYNQPQHF
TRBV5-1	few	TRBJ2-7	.	TGCGCCAGCAGCTTGACTAGTTTCGCCTACGAGCAGTACTTC	CASSLTSFAYEQYF
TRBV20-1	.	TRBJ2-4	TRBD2	TGCAGTGTTGGGACTAGCGGGAGAAGCATTCAGTACTTC	CSVGTSGRSIQYF
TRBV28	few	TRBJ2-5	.	TGTGCCAGCAGTTCCGGCTCAGGAAATTATCAAGAGACCCAGTACTTC	CASSSGSGNYQETQYF
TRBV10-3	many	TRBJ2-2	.	TGTGCCATCAGTGACGGGGGCGGCACCGGGGAGCTGTTTTTT	CAISDGGGTGELFF
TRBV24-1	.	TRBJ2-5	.	TGTGCCACCAGTGATTTGAACCAAGAGACCCAGTACTTC	CATSDLNQETQYF
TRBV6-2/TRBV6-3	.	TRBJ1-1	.	TGTGCCAGCAGTTATTTCCGGGGCCTTACCATGAACACTGAAGCTTTCTTT	CASSYFRGLTMNTEAFF
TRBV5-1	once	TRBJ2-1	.	TGCGCCAGCAGCTCTGACCTAGCCGCGGGGAATGAGCAGTTCTTC	CASSSDLAAGNEQFF
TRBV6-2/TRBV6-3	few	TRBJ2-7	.	TGTGCCAGCAGTTATGGAGGAAACTCCTACGAGCAGTACTTC	CASSYGGNSYEQYF
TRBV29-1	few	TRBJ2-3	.	TGCAGCGTTGGGGGGTTGGGGGAAGCAGATACGCAGTATTTT	CSVGGLGEADTQYF
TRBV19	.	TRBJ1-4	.	TGTGCCAGTACCGATCGACAGCTTCGGGAAAAACTGTTTTTT	CASTDRQLREKLFF
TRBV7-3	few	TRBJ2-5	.	TGTGCCAGCAGCTACCTCCCCGAAGAGACCCAGTACTTC	CASSYLPEETQYF
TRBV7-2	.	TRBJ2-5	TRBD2	TGTGCCAGCAGCTCTCAGTGGAGGCTAGCGGGGAGGCAAGAGACCCAGTACTTC	CASSSQWRLAGRQETQYF
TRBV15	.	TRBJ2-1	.	TGTGCCACCAGCAGAGAGGGCAGTTATGATGAGCAGTTCTTC	CATSREGSYDEQFF
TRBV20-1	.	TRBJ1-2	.	TGCAGTGCTCCTCGGACGGGAGCTAACTATGGCTACACCTTC	CSAPRTGANYGYTF
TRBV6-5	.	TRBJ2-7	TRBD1	TGTGCCAGCAGTTACTCGGTTCAGGGGGTCTACGAGCAGTACTTC	CASSYSVQGVYEQYF
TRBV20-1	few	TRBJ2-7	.	TGCAGTGCTAGAACGGGCAGGGCAGGCTACGAGCAGTACTTC	CSARTGRAGYEQYF
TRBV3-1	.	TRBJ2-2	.	TGTGCCAGCAGCCAAGATCCCCCTAGATCCGGGGAGCTGTTTTTT	CASSQDPPRSGELFF
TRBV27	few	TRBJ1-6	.	TGTGCCAGCAGTTTCCTAGAGGGGGGAGCCTATAATTCACCCCTCCACTTT	CASSFLEGGAYNSPLHF